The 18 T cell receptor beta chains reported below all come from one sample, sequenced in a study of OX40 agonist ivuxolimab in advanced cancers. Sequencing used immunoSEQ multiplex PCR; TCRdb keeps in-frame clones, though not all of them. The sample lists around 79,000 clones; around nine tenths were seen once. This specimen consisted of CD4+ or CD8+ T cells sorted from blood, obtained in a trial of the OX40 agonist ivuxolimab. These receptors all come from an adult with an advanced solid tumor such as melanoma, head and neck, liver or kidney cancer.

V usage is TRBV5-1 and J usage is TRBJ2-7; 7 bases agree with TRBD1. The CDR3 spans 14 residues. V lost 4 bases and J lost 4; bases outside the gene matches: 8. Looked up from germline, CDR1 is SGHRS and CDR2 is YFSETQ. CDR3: CASSRSGTEYEQYF. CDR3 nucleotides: TGCGCCAGCAGCCGCTCCGGGACAGAGTACGAGCAGTACTTC.

CDR3 DNA sequence: TGTGCCAGCAGCCATGGCCAGCGGGGGGTCCGCGGGGATACGCAGTATTTT. Translated, it gives CASSHGQRGVRGDTQYF. The J gene is TRBJ2-3, the V gene TRBV7-9, with TRBD2 matching 9 bases. V shed 5 bases and J 6 bases; nucleotides not matched to a gene: 15. Per germline, CDR1 SEHNR and CDR2 FQNEAQ (reference sequence). The CDR3 runs to 17 residues. The variable domain in full, completed from reference TRBV7-9 and TRBJ2-3, reads DTGVSQNPRHKITKRGQNVTFRCDPISEHNRLYWYRQTLGQGPEFLTYFQNEAQLEKSRLLSDRFSAERPKGSFSTLEIQRTEQGDSAMYLCASSHGQRGVRGDTQYFGPGTRLTVL.

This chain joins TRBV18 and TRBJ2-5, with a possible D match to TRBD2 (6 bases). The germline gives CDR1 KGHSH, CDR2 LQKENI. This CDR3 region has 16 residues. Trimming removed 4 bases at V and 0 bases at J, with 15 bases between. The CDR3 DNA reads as TGTGCCAGCTCACTCTGGGCGGGGACGGACCAAGAGACCCAGTACTTC. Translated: CASSLWAGTDQETQYF.

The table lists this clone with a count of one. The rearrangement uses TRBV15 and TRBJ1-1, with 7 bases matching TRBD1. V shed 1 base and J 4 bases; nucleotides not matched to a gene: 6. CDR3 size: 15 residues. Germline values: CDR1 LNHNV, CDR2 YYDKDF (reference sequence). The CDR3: CATSRGQGSRTEAFF. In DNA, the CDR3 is TGTGCCACCAGCAGAGGACAGGGATCGCGCACTGAAGCTTTCTTT. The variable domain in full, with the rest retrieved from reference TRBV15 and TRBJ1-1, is DAMVIQNPRYQVTQFGKPVTLSCSQTLNHNVMYWYQQKSSQAPKLLFHYYDKDFNNEADTPDNFQSRRPNTSFCFLDIRSPGLGDTAMYLCATSRGQGSRTEAFFGQGTRLTVV.

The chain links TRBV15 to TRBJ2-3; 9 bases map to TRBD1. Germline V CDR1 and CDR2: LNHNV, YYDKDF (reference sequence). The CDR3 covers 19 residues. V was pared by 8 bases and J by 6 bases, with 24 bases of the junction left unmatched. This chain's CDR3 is CATSGWGSPGQGGMDTQYF. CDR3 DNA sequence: TGTGCCACCTCGGGCTGGGGGTCCCCGGGACAGGGAGGGATGGATACGCAGTATTTT.

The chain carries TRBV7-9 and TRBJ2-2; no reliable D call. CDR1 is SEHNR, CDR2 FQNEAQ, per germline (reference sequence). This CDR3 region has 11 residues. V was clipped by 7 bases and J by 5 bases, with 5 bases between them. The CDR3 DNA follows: TGTGCCAGCACCAAGACCGGGGAGCTGTTTTTT. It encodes CASTKTGELFF.

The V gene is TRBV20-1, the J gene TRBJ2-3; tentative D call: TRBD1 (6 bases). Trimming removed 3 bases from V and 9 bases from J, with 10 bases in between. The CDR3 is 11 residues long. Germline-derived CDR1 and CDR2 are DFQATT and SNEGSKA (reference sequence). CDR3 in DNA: TGCAGTGCTAGGCAGGGGCGGACGCAGTATTTT. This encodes CSARQGRTQYF.

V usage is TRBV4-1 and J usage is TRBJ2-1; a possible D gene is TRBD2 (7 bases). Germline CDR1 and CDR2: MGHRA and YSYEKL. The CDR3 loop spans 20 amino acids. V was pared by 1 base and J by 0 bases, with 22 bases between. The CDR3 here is CASSQAWVSGGPSSYNEQFF. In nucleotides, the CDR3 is TGCGCCAGCAGCCAAGCATGGGTATCGGGGGGCCCCAGCTCCTACAATGAGCAGTTCTTC.

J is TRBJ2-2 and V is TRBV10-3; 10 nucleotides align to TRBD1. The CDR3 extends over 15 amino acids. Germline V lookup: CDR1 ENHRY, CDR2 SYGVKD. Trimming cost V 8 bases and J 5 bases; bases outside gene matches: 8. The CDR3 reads CAIGSGTGVTGELFF. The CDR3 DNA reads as TGTGCCATCGGGTCCGGGACAGGGGTTACCGGGGAGCTGTTTTTT.

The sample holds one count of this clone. The CDR3 sequence is CASSLGHGRAQFF. The CDR3 nucleotides are TGTGCCAGCAGCCTAGGGCACGGGCGCGCGCAGTTCTTC. The rearrangement links TRBV5-8 to TRBJ2-1; D remains unclear. The V gene lost 4 bases and the J gene lost 12 bases, with 17 bases spanning the gap. CDR3 length: 13 residues. Germline-derived CDR1 and CDR2 are SGHTS and YDEGEE.

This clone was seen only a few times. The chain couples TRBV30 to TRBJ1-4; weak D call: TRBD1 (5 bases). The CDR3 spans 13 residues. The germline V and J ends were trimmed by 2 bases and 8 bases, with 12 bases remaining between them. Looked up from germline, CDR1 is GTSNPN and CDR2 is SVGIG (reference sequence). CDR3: CAWSLREGEKLFF. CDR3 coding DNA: TGTGCCTGGAGTCTCAGGGAGGGAGAAAAACTGTTTTTT.

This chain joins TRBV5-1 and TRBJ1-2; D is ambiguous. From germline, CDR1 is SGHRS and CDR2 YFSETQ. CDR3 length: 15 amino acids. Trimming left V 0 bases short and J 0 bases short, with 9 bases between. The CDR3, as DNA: TGCGCCAGCAGCTTGGGCTCAGGCACTAACTATGGCTACACCTTC. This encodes CASSLGSGTNYGYTF.

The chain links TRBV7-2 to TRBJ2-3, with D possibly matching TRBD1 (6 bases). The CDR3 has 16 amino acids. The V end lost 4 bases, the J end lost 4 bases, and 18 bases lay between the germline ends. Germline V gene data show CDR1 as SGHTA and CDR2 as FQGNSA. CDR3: CASSSGNQGSADTQYF. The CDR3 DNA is TGTGCCAGCAGCTCGGGCAATCAGGGGAGTGCAGATACGCAGTATTTT.

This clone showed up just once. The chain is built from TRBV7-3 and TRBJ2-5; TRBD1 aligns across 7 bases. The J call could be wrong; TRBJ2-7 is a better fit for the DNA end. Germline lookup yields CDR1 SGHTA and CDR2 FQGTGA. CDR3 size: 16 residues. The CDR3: CASSPSAGTASYEQYF. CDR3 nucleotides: TGTGCCAGCAGCCCCAGCGCCGGGACAGCCTCCTACGAGCAGTACTTC.

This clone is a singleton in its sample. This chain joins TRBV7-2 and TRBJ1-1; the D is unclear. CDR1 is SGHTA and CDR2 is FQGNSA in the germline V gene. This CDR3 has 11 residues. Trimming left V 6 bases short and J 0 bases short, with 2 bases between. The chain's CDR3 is CASRMNTEAFF. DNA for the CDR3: TGTGCCAGCAGGATGAACACTGAAGCTTTCTTT.

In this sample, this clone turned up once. The CDR3: CASSARLTYNEQFF. The DNA for the CDR3 is TGTGCCAGCAGTGCGCGCCTGACTTACAATGAGCAGTTCTTC. The chain is built from TRBV2 and TRBJ2-1, with D unresolved. Germline loops: CDR1 SNHLY, CDR2 FYNNEI. Trimming left V 4 bases short and J 4 bases short, with 11 bases between. This CDR3 has 14 residues.

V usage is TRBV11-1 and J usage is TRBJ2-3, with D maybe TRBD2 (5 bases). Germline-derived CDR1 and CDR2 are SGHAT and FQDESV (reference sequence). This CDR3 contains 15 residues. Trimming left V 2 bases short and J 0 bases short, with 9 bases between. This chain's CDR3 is CASSLLRRSTDTQYF. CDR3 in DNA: TGTGCCAGCAGCTTACTCCGGAGGAGCACAGATACGCAGTATTTT.

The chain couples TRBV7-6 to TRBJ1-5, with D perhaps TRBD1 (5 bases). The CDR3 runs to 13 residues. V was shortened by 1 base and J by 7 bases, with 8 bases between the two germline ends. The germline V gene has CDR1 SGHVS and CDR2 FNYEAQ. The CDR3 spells CASSLDGGQPQHF. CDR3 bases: TGTGCCAGCAGCTTAGACGGGGGGCAGCCCCAGCATTTT.